This is a list of T cell receptor beta chains from one sample in a study of T-cell memory formation after mild COVID-19. TCRdb recomputed calls from the 5' RACE reads with MiXCR, one row per CDR3 protein. The sample has about 560,000 distinct CDR3 sequences, roughly a sixth seen once. The sample comprised PBMCs or a T cell subset sorted from them (not recorded which). All receptors derive from an adult woman who had mild COVID-19 (a few samples of this study predate the infection). Cell type and time point are not known. The CDR3 runs from the conserved cysteine through the conserved F or W. A D gene is named only where the DNA matches it firmly. Not every row has a clone size; where given, it reads once, few, many or a size class.

V gene,D gene,J gene,clone size,CDR3 protein,CDR3 DNA
TRBV18,.,TRBJ2-7,.,CASSPPRQTYEQYF,TGTGCCAGCTCACCACCCCGACAGACCTACGAGCAGTACTTC
TRBV4-1,.,TRBJ1-1,.,CASGHTNTEAFF,TGCGCCAGTGGGCATACGAACACTGAAGCTTTCTTT
TRBV5-1,.,TRBJ2-3,.,CASSLGGGHGADTQYF,TGCGCCAGCAGCTTGGGGGGGGGCCATGGGGCAGATACGCAGTATTTT
TRBV9,TRBD1,TRBJ2-7,few,CASSKGQASEQYF,TGTGCCAGCAGCAAAGGACAGGCCTCTGAGCAGTACTTC
TRBV6-2/TRBV6-3,.,TRBJ2-3,.,CASSYREGDTQYF,TGTGCCAGCAGTTACCGGGAAGGGGATACGCAGTATTTT
TRBV7-9,TRBD1,TRBJ2-7,few,CASSQSAGQVSYEQYF,TGTGCCAGCAGTCAAAGTGCGGGACAGGTCTCCTACGAGCAGTACTTC
TRBV9,.,TRBJ1-5,.,CASSVPPGHANQPQHF,TGTGCCAGCAGCGTCCCCCCCGGACACGCCAATCAGCCCCAGCATTTT
TRBV24-1,TRBD1,TRBJ2-2,few,CATSGARDSANTGELFF,TGTGCCACCAGTGGGGCCCGGGACAGTGCGAACACCGGGGAGCTGTTTTTT
TRBV7-3,.,TRBJ2-1,.,CASSLTGAPYNEQFF,TGTGCCAGCAGCTTAACAGGGGCCCCCTACAATGAGCAGTTCTTC
TRBV6-5,TRBD1,TRBJ1-1,few,CASSSRTGSMNTEAFF,TGTGCCAGCAGTTCACGGACAGGATCCATGAACACTGAAGCTTTCTTT
TRBV6-5,TRBD1,TRBJ1-2,many,CASRLLTGKDGYTF,TGTGCCAGCAGATTACTGACAGGGAAGGATGGCTACACCTTC
TRBV6-5,TRBD1,TRBJ1-1,few,CASSPGQGTTEAFF,TGTGCCAGCAGTCCGGGACAGGGGACCACTGAAGCTTTCTTT
TRBV19,.,TRBJ1-2,.,CASSAAGTPYYGYTF,TGTGCCAGTAGTGCCGCCGGGACACCGTACTATGGCTACACCTTC
TRBV11-2,TRBD1,TRBJ2-7,.,CASSLGNRGQETSYEQYF,TGTGCCAGCAGCTTAGGAAATAGGGGACAGGAGACCTCCTACGAGCAGTACTTC
TRBV6-5,.,TRBJ2-6,.,CASSLRHSGANVLTF,TGTGCCAGCAGTTTACGGCACTCTGGGGCCAACGTCCTGACTTTC
TRBV11-1,.,TRBJ1-1,many,CASSLGWGPDTEAFF,TGTGCCAGCAGCTTAGGTTGGGGGCCTGACACTGAAGCTTTCTTT
TRBV19,TRBD2,TRBJ2-3,few,CASRPAGRAGTDTQYF,TGTGCCAGTAGGCCTGCAGGGAGGGCTGGAACAGATACGCAGTATTTT
TRBV6-2/TRBV6-3,.,TRBJ2-2,few,CASSYSHTGELFF,TGTGCCAGCAGTTACAGCCACACCGGGGAGCTGTTTTTT
TRBV5-1,TRBD1,TRBJ1-1,.,CASSFSDDREEAFF,TGCGCCAGCAGCTTCTCCGATGACAGGGAAGAAGCTTTCTTT
TRBV20-1,.,TRBJ2-3,.,CSAAKEVWKRTDTQYF,TGCAGTGCCGCAAAAGAGGTTTGGAAACGCACAGATACGCAGTATTTT
TRBV10-3,.,TRBJ2-2,.,CAILRAGAGELFF,TGTGCCATCCTTCGGGCAGGGGCCGGGGAGCTGTTTTTT
TRBV9,.,TRBJ2-1,.,CASSVSYEQFF,TGTGCCAGCAGCGTTTCTTATGAGCAGTTCTTC
TRBV20-1,TRBD2,TRBJ2-1,few,CSARYPHGLAGGDDEQFF,TGCAGTGCTAGATACCCGCACGGACTAGCGGGGGGCGATGATGAGCAGTTCTTC
TRBV20-1,.,TRBJ1-2,.,CSARGGTGNYGYTF,TGCAGTGCTAGAGGGGGAACAGGGAACTATGGCTACACCTTC
TRBV7-6,.,TRBJ2-1,.,CASSSNLGLTYNEQFF,TGTGCCAGCAGCTCGAACCTGGGGTTGACCTACAATGAGCAGTTCTTC
TRBV7-2,TRBD1,TRBJ1-4,few,CASSLEAGTVEKLFF,TGTGCCAGCAGCCTAGAAGCTGGGACAGTTGAAAAACTGTTTTTT
TRBV6-5,.,TRBJ2-5,.,CASSYPTAGNQETQYF,TGTGCCAGCAGTTACCCAACGGCGGGCAACCAAGAGACCCAGTACTTC
TRBV5-1,TRBD1,TRBJ1-2,few,CASTDFGQGDSGYGYTF,TGCGCCAGCACCGACTTCGGACAGGGGGATTCCGGATATGGCTACACCTTC
TRBV24-1,.,TRBJ1-2,.,CATSESFEAGYTF,TGTGCCACCAGTGAGAGCTTCGAGGCTGGCTACACCTTC
TRBV12-3/TRBV12-4,TRBD2,TRBJ2-7,.,CASSSGGVLYEQYF,TGTGCCAGCAGCTCGGGGGGGGTCCTCTACGAGCAGTACTTC
TRBV3-1,.,TRBJ2-3,.,CASSQVFTPSTLTDTQYF,TGTGCCAGCAGCCAAGTTTTCACCCCCAGCACCCTGACAGATACGCAGTATTTT
TRBV6-5,TRBD1,TRBJ2-5,few,CASRDGTGGRETQYF,TGTGCCAGCAGGGACGGGACAGGGGGTCGAGAGACCCAGTACTTC
TRBV24-1,.,TRBJ1-2,.,CATSDDDKLYGYTF,TGTGCCACCAGTGACGACGACAAGTTATATGGCTACACCTTC
TRBV4-3,TRBD2,TRBJ2-1,few,CASSQDLAASGLYNEQFF,TGCGCCAGCAGCCAGGACTTGGCGGCTAGCGGTCTCTACAATGAGCAGTTCTTC
TRBV3-1,.,TRBJ2-1,few,CASSQLAAYNEQFF,TGTGCCAGCAGCCAACTAGCAGCATACAATGAGCAGTTCTTC
TRBV15,.,TRBJ2-3,few,CATSRASWNTDTQYF,TGTGCCACCAGCAGAGCAAGCTGGAACACAGATACGCAGTATTTT
TRBV19,TRBD1,TRBJ1-6,few,CASRDRGNNSPLHF,TGTGCCAGTCGGGACAGGGGGAATAATTCACCCCTCCACTTT
TRBV24-1,.,TRBJ2-1,.,CATSVTGNNNEQFF,TGTGCCACCAGTGTTACAGGGAATAACAATGAGCAGTTCTTC
TRBV7-2,.,TRBJ2-7,few,CASSLDSLGKGAYEQYF,TGTGCCAGCAGCTTAGATTCATTGGGAAAGGGAGCCTACGAGCAGTACTTC
TRBV7-9,TRBD2,TRBJ2-7,few,CASSLGLAGGDYEQYF,TGTGCCAGCAGCTTAGGACTAGCGGGAGGCGACTACGAGCAGTACTTC
TRBV27,.,TRBJ2-5,.,CASSQRLLDSETQYF,TGTGCCAGCAGTCAGCGCCTTCTAGATTCAGAGACCCAGTACTTC
TRBV5-6,TRBD2,TRBJ2-1,.,CASSPGLATREQFF,TGTGCCAGCAGCCCCGGACTAGCAACACGTGAGCAGTTCTTC
TRBV20-1,.,TRBJ1-2,few,CSARDPEQTYGYTF,TGCAGTGCTAGAGATCCTGAACAGACCTATGGCTACACCTTC
TRBV5-6,.,TRBJ1-6,.,CASSQDPDSPLHF,TGTGCCAGCAGCCAAGACCCGGATTCACCCCTCCACTTT